Listed below are T cell receptor beta chains from one sample, sequenced in a study of shared clonotypes between healthy human individuals. This table comes from immunoSEQ multiplex PCR, and its TCRdb copy is limited to in-frame clones, with some not included. Of 450,000 to 500,000 clones in the sample, over 75% were seen once. Material: PBMCs. Receptors were obtained from a woman aged 40-49 years in good health. Some clones in this sample may be carry-over from other donors' samples. Both conserved end residues are part of each CDR3. Fields, in order: V gene, clone size, J gene, D gene, CDR3 protein, CDR3 DNA. A D gene is named only where the DNA matches it firmly. Clone size is stated in some rows and not others, as once, few, many or a class when expanded.

v_call: TRBV21-1; clone_size: -; j_call: TRBJ1-1; d_call: -; cdr3_aa: CASSKLTGLPEAFF; cdr3_nt: TGTGCCAGCAGCAAACTGACAGGGCTCCCTGAAGCTTTCTTT
v_call: TRBV28; clone_size: -; j_call: TRBJ1-1; d_call: TRBD1; cdr3_aa: CASSYGTASQTAFF; cdr3_nt: TGTGCCAGCAGTTACGGGACAGCCAGTCAAACGGCTTTCTTT
v_call: TRBV7-2; clone_size: -; j_call: TRBJ2-4; d_call: -; cdr3_aa: CASSLSGRLAKNIQYF; cdr3_nt: TGTGCCAGCAGCTTATCTGGCAGATTAGCCAAAAACATTCAGTACTTC
v_call: TRBV28; clone_size: -; j_call: TRBJ2-4; d_call: TRBD2; cdr3_aa: CASRRAGGKNIQYF; cdr3_nt: TGTGCCAGCAGGAGAGCGGGGGGAAAAAACATTCAGTACTTC
v_call: TRBV10-2; clone_size: -; j_call: TRBJ1-2; d_call: TRBD1; cdr3_aa: CASGGQAALDGYTF; cdr3_nt: TGCGCCAGCGGTGGACAGGCCGCCTTGGATGGCTACACCTTC
v_call: TRBV11-3; clone_size: -; j_call: TRBJ2-7; d_call: -; cdr3_aa: CASSTGPSYEQYF; cdr3_nt: TGTGCCAGCAGCACCGGCCCCAGCTACGAGCAGTACTTC
v_call: TRBV7-9; clone_size: -; j_call: TRBJ2-3; d_call: -; cdr3_aa: CASSSDDSTDTQYF; cdr3_nt: TGTGCCAGCAGCTCCGACGACAGCACAGATACGCAGTATTTT
v_call: TRBV27; clone_size: -; j_call: TRBJ2-1; d_call: TRBD2; cdr3_aa: CASSSPGLPSVYNEQFF; cdr3_nt: TGTGCCAGCAGTTCTCCGGGACTACCCTCCGTTTACAATGAGCAGTTCTTC
v_call: TRBV5-1; clone_size: -; j_call: TRBJ2-1; d_call: TRBD2; cdr3_aa: CASSLVSFWEAGGSNEQFF; cdr3_nt: TGCGCCAGCAGCTTGGTTTCTTTTTGGGAAGCGGGAGGGTCCAATGAGCAGTTCTTC
v_call: TRBV7-8; clone_size: -; j_call: TRBJ2-7; d_call: TRBD1; cdr3_aa: CASSLRETGGGEQYF; cdr3_nt: TGTGCCAGCAGCCTTAGAGAGACAGGGGGCGGCGAGCAGTACTTC
v_call: TRBV29-1; clone_size: -; j_call: TRBJ2-7; d_call: -; cdr3_aa: CSVESAGSYEQYF; cdr3_nt: TGCAGCGTTGAATCAGCCGGGAGTTACGAGCAGTACTTC
v_call: TRBV28; clone_size: -; j_call: TRBJ2-7; d_call: -; cdr3_aa: CASSFFLGSSYEQYF; cdr3_nt: TGTGCCAGCAGTTTTTTTCTAGGCTCCTCCTACGAGCAGTACTTC
v_call: TRBV27; clone_size: -; j_call: TRBJ1-1; d_call: -; cdr3_aa: CARQGGPEAFF; cdr3_nt: TGTGCCCGTCAGGGAGGCCCTGAAGCTTTCTTT
v_call: TRBV27; clone_size: -; j_call: TRBJ2-6; d_call: -; cdr3_aa: CASSFINSDSGANVLTF; cdr3_nt: TGTGCCAGCAGTTTCATTAACAGCGACTCTGGGGCCAACGTCCTGACTTTC
v_call: TRBV5-1; clone_size: -; j_call: TRBJ2-3; d_call: TRBD2; cdr3_aa: CASSLRVAGDGDTQYF; cdr3_nt: TGCGCCAGCAGCTTGAGGGTAGCGGGAGACGGAGATACGCAGTATTTT
v_call: TRBV6-1; clone_size: -; j_call: TRBJ2-6; d_call: -; cdr3_aa: CASSPRGSGANVLTF; cdr3_nt: TGTGCCAGCAGTCCTAGGGGCTCTGGGGCCAACGTCCTGACTTTC
v_call: TRBV7-9; clone_size: -; j_call: TRBJ2-7; d_call: TRBD1; cdr3_aa: CASSRDSSYEQYF; cdr3_nt: TGTGCCAGCAGCCGGGACAGCTCCTACGAGCAGTACTTC
v_call: TRBV30; clone_size: once; j_call: TRBJ1-1; d_call: -; cdr3_aa: CAWSVIYREGSEAFF; cdr3_nt: TGTGCCTGGAGTGTAATATACAGGGAAGGGTCTGAAGCTTTCTTT
v_call: TRBV28; clone_size: once; j_call: TRBJ2-5; d_call: -; cdr3_aa: CASNKLANQETQYF; cdr3_nt: TGTGCCAGCAATAAGCTCGCGAACCAAGAGACCCAGTACTTC
v_call: TRBV11-3; clone_size: -; j_call: TRBJ2-1; d_call: -; cdr3_aa: CASSLDGTSSLNEQFF; cdr3_nt: TGTGCCAGCAGCTTAGACGGGACTTCGAGCCTAAATGAGCAGTTCTTC
v_call: TRBV14; clone_size: many; j_call: TRBJ2-5; d_call: -; cdr3_aa: CASSQGRHNQETQYF; cdr3_nt: TGTGCCAGCAGCCAAGGACGGCACAACCAAGAGACCCAGTACTTC
v_call: TRBV2; clone_size: -; j_call: TRBJ2-2; d_call: -; cdr3_aa: CASSEVWVQNTGELFF; cdr3_nt: TGTGCCAGCAGTGAAGTCTGGGTACAGAACACCGGGGAGCTGTTTTTT
v_call: TRBV7-8; clone_size: -; j_call: TRBJ1-3; d_call: -; cdr3_aa: CASSSGRSSGNTIYF; cdr3_nt: TGTGCCAGCAGCTCGGGACGTAGCTCTGGAAACACCATATATTTT
v_call: TRBV2; clone_size: -; j_call: TRBJ2-6; d_call: -; cdr3_aa: CASTPRRGANVLTF; cdr3_nt: TGTGCCAGCACTCCCAGAAGGGGGGCCAACGTCCTGACTTTC
v_call: TRBV28; clone_size: many; j_call: TRBJ2-6; d_call: -; cdr3_aa: CASSFGAAYSGANVLTF; cdr3_nt: TGTGCCAGCAGTTTCGGGGCAGCCTACTCTGGGGCCAACGTCCTGACTTTC
v_call: TRBV5-1; clone_size: -; j_call: TRBJ1-1; d_call: -; cdr3_aa: CASSPSAGLTTEAFF; cdr3_nt: TGCGCCAGCAGCCCCTCGGCAGGGTTGACCACTGAAGCTTTCTTT
v_call: TRBV7-2; clone_size: few; j_call: TRBJ1-4; d_call: -; cdr3_aa: CASSLGGAGEKLFF; cdr3_nt: TGTGCCAGCAGCTTAGGGGGGGCTGGGGAAAAACTGTTTTTT
v_call: TRBV11-2; clone_size: -; j_call: TRBJ1-1; d_call: -; cdr3_aa: CASSFSATNGAFF; cdr3_nt: TGTGCCAGCAGCTTCTCAGCTACCAACGGAGCTTTCTTT
v_call: TRBV29-1; clone_size: -; j_call: TRBJ2-7; d_call: -; cdr3_aa: CSVFRLTPYEQYF; cdr3_nt: TGCAGCGTTTTCCGTCTCACCCCCTACGAGCAGTACTTC
v_call: TRBV30; clone_size: once; j_call: TRBJ1-1; d_call: TRBD1; cdr3_aa: CAWSDYGQGFLTFF; cdr3_nt: TGTGCCTGGAGCGACTACGGACAGGGATTCCTTACTTTCTTT
v_call: TRBV27; clone_size: -; j_call: TRBJ2-5; d_call: TRBD2; cdr3_aa: CASSLQAGGVETQYF; cdr3_nt: TGTGCCAGCAGCCTTCAAGCGGGAGGTGTTGAGACCCAGTACTTC
v_call: TRBV30; clone_size: few; j_call: TRBJ1-1; d_call: TRBD1; cdr3_aa: CAWIGQGAGTEAFF; cdr3_nt: TGTGCCTGGATTGGGCAGGGGGCTGGAACTGAAGCTTTCTTT
v_call: TRBV19; clone_size: -; j_call: TRBJ2-1; d_call: -; cdr3_aa: CASSILGADEQFF; cdr3_nt: TGTGCCAGTTCTATACTGGGGGCAGATGAGCAGTTCTTC
v_call: TRBV19; clone_size: -; j_call: TRBJ2-1; d_call: -; cdr3_aa: CASSIDRGDEQFF; cdr3_nt: TGTGCCAGTAGTATAGATCGGGGCGATGAGCAGTTCTTC
v_call: TRBV6-1; clone_size: many; j_call: TRBJ2-1; d_call: TRBD1; cdr3_aa: CASSQDRGSYNEQFF; cdr3_nt: TGTGCCAGCAGCCAGGACAGGGGGTCCTACAATGAGCAGTTCTTC
v_call: TRBV18; clone_size: -; j_call: TRBJ2-4; d_call: -; cdr3_aa: CASSPPSVAKNIQYF; cdr3_nt: TGTGCCAGCTCACCACCGTCGGTTGCCAAAAACATTCAGTACTTC
v_call: TRBV5-6; clone_size: -; j_call: TRBJ1-1; d_call: -; cdr3_aa: CASSLFPGTGTEAFF; cdr3_nt: TGTGCCAGCAGCTTGTTTCCGGGCACGGGGACTGAAGCTTTCTTT
v_call: TRBV27; clone_size: -; j_call: TRBJ2-3; d_call: -; cdr3_aa: CASSFSSRGDTQYF; cdr3_nt: TGTGCCAGCAGTTTCTCCTCCCGGGGGGATACGCAGTATTTT
v_call: TRBV4-1; clone_size: -; j_call: TRBJ2-3; d_call: -; cdr3_aa: CASSQARDTQYF; cdr3_nt: TGCGCCAGCAGCCAAGCGCGAGATACGCAGTATTTT
v_call: TRBV6-5; clone_size: once; j_call: TRBJ2-7; d_call: -; cdr3_aa: CASSYNVRYEQYF; cdr3_nt: TGTGCCAGCAGTTACAATGTCCGTTACGAGCAGTACTTC
v_call: TRBV28; clone_size: -; j_call: TRBJ1-3; d_call: -; cdr3_aa: CASSPAGWVSGNTIYF; cdr3_nt: TGTGCCAGCAGCCCTGCAGGCTGGGTCTCTGGAAACACCATATATTTT